This is a list of T cell receptor beta chains from one sample in a study of graft-versus-host responses after intestinal transplantation. No cognate antigen is known for these TCRs. Repertoires were generated with immunoSEQ multiplex PCR, while TCRdb's copy carries only in-frame clones and drops some. The sample shows tens of thousands of clones, 85% to 90% of them seen only once. The starting material was unstimulated CD4+ T cells sorted from spleen or lymph node cells, obtained before intestinal transplant. These receptors were collected from a human donor who received an intestinal transplant. The conserved cysteine and the conserved F or W are not part of the CDR3 here. Rows may omit the clone size; those that give it use once, few, many or a size class.

clone_size: .; j_call: TRBJ1-1; cdr3_length: 12; v_call: TRBV28; cdr3_aa: ASSFQGALTEAF
clone_size: .; j_call: TRBJ2-5; cdr3_length: 15; v_call: TRBV7-8; cdr3_aa: ASSLAGRGGLQETQY
clone_size: .; j_call: TRBJ2-5; cdr3_length: 9; v_call: TRBV7-9; cdr3_aa: ASSPQETQY
clone_size: .; j_call: TRBJ2-6; cdr3_length: 11; v_call: TRBV2; cdr3_aa: ASSDTGANVLT
clone_size: once; j_call: TRBJ2-7; cdr3_length: 15; v_call: TRBV27; cdr3_aa: ASSSIMSRVLRNEQY
clone_size: .; j_call: TRBJ1-3; cdr3_length: 13; v_call: TRBV5-6; cdr3_aa: ASSFLQGPGNTIY
clone_size: .; j_call: TRBJ2-7; cdr3_length: 14; v_call: TRBV13; cdr3_aa: ASSLSVGGFVYEQY
clone_size: few; j_call: TRBJ2-7; cdr3_length: 11; v_call: TRBV28; cdr3_aa: ASSDSIPYEQY
clone_size: few; j_call: TRBJ1-2; cdr3_length: 12; v_call: TRBV18; cdr3_aa: ASSLGQGGEGYT
clone_size: .; j_call: TRBJ2-3; cdr3_length: 15; v_call: TRBV5-1; cdr3_aa: ASSRRLAGTDTDTQY
clone_size: .; j_call: TRBJ2-5; cdr3_length: 16; v_call: TRBV7-9; cdr3_aa: ASSLGLAGGPNLETQY
clone_size: .; j_call: TRBJ1-1; cdr3_length: 9; v_call: TRBV29-1; cdr3_aa: TFSSGTEAF
clone_size: once; j_call: TRBJ2-7; cdr3_length: 12; v_call: TRBV4-2; cdr3_aa: ASSQDGPNYEQY
clone_size: .; j_call: TRBJ1-5; cdr3_length: 12; v_call: TRBV28; cdr3_aa: ASSQTGYNQPQH
clone_size: .; j_call: TRBJ2-7; cdr3_length: 13; v_call: TRBV28; cdr3_aa: ASSVSGTGVYEQY
clone_size: few; j_call: TRBJ2-1; cdr3_length: 13; v_call: TRBV5-1; cdr3_aa: ASSGGRLAGGEQF
clone_size: once; j_call: TRBJ2-1; cdr3_length: 12; v_call: TRBV29-1; cdr3_aa: SVDGPGGRNEQF
clone_size: .; j_call: TRBJ2-7; cdr3_length: 10; v_call: TRBV6-1; cdr3_aa: ASSAGNYEQY
clone_size: .; j_call: TRBJ1-1; cdr3_length: 11; v_call: TRBV7-9; cdr3_aa: ASSFEANTEAF
clone_size: .; j_call: TRBJ2-7; cdr3_length: 14; v_call: TRBV7-9; cdr3_aa: ASSRGRGKGPYEQY
clone_size: .; j_call: TRBJ2-5; cdr3_length: 12; v_call: TRBV7-9; cdr3_aa: ASSTRVSGETQY
clone_size: .; j_call: TRBJ2-1; cdr3_length: 16; v_call: TRBV7-9; cdr3_aa: ASSSGTGLLAGGAGQF
clone_size: .; j_call: TRBJ2-7; cdr3_length: 12; v_call: TRBV5-5; cdr3_aa: ASSRRTESYEQY